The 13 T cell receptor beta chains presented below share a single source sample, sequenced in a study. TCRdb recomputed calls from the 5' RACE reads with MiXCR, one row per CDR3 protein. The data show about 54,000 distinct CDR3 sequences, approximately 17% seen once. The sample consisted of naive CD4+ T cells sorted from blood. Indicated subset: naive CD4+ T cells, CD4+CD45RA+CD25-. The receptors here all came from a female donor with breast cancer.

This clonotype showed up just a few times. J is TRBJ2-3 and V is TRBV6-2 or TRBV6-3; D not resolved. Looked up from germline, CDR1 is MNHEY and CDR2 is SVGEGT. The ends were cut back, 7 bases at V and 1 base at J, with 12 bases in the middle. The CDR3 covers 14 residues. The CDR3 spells CASIPGQGTDTQYF. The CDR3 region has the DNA TGTGCCAGCATCCCCGGTCAGGGCACAGATACGCAGTATTTT.

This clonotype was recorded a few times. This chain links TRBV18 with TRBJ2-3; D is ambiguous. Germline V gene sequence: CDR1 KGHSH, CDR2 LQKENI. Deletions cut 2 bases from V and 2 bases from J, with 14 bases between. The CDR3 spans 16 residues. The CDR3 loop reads CASSPKGARNTDTQYF. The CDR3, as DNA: TGTGCCAGCTCACCAAAGGGTGCCCGAAACACAGATACGCAGTATTTT. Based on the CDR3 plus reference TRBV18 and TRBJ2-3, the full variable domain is NAGVMQNPRHLVRRRGQEARLRCSPMKGHSHVYWYRQLPEEGLKFMVYLQKENIIDESGMPKERFSAEFPKEGPSILRIQQVVRGDSAAYFCASSPKGARNTDTQYFGPGTRLTVL.

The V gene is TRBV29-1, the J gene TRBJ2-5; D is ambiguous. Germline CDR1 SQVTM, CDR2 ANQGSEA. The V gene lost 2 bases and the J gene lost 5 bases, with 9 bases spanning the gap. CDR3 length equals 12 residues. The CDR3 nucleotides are TGCAGCGTTGAATGGGCCCCGGAGACCCAGTACTTC. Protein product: CSVEWAPETQYF.

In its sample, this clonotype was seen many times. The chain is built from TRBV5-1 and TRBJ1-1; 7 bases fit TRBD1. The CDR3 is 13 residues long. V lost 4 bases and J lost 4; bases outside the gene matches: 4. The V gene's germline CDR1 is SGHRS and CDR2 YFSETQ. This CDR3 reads CASSPTGSTEAFF. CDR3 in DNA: TGCGCCAGCAGCCCGACAGGGAGCACTGAAGCTTTCTTT.

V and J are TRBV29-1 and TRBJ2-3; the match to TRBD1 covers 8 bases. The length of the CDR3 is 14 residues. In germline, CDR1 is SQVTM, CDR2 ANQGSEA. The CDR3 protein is CRVSGGAGTDTQYF. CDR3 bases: TGCAGAGTCTCAGGGGGCGCCGGGACAGATACGCAGTATTTT.

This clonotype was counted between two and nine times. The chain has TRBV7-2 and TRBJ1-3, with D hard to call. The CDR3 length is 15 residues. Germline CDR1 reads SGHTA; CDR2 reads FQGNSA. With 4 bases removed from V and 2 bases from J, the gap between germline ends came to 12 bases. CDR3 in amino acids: CASSYIPAAGNTIYF. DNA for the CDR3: TGTGCCAGCAGCTACATACCCGCTGCTGGAAACACCATATATTTT.

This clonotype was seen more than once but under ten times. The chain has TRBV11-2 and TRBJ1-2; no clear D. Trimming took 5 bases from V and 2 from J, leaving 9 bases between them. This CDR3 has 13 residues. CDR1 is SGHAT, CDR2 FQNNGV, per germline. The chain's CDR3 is CASSPRTNYGYTF. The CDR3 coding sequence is TGTGCCAGCAGCCCCCGGACCAACTATGGCTACACCTTC.

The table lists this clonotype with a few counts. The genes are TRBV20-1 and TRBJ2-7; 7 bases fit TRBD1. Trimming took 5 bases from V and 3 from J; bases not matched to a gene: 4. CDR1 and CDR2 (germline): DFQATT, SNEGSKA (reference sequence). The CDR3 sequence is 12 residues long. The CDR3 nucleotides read TGCAGTGCTCGCCGGGACAGCTACGAGCAGTACTTC. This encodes CSARRDSYEQYF.

Here the CDR3 reads CASSLEGMNEQYF. The CDR3 DNA reads TGTGCCAGCAGTTTGGAAGGCATGAACGAGCAGTACTTC. This chain joins TRBV27 and TRBJ2-7; no reliable D call. V lost 3 bases, J lost 5 bases, and 11 bases lay in between. Germline V gene sequence: CDR1 MNHEY, CDR2 SMNVEV (reference sequence). The CDR3 extends over 13 amino acids.

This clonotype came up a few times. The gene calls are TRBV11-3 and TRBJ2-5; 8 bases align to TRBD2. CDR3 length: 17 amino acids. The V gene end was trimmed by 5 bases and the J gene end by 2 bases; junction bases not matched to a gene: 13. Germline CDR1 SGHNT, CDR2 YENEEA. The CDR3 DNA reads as TGTGCCAGCAGCCCCGGAAAGGGAGCGGGGGTACAAGAGACCCAGTACTTC. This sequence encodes CASSPGKGAGVQETQYF.

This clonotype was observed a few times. The CDR3 region is CASSPGWTLTDTQHF. In nucleotides, the CDR3 is TGCGCCAGCAGCCCCGGTTGGACACTCACAGATACGCAGCATTTT. The chain couples TRBV5-1 to TRBJ2-3, with TRBD1 as a possible D gene (5 bases). The end of the DNA is better explained by TRBJ1-5, so the J call may be wrong. The CDR3 contains 15 residues. Germline V gene data show CDR1 as SGHRS and CDR2 as YFSETQ.

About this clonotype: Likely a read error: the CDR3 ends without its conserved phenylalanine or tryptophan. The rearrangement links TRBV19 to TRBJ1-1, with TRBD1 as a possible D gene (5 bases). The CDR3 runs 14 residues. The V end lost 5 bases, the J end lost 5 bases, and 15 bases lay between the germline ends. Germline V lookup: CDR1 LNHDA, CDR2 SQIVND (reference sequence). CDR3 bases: TGTGCCAGTAGTTTAGTGGGGCGCGGGACTGAAGCTTTCTCT. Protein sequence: CASSLVGRGTEAFS.

CDR3 in DNA: TGTGCCACGTCCCGGGCCCTTAATGAAAAACTGTTTTTT. It is translated as CATSRALNEKLFF. The chain recombines TRBV15 with TRBJ1-4; no clear D. The CDR3 spans 13 residues. The V gene's germline CDR1 is LNHNV and CDR2 YYDKDF (reference sequence). V was shortened by 9 bases and J by 4 bases, with 12 bases between the two germline ends.